This TCR beta chain was observed in a study of cytomegalovirus exposure and HLA in healthy donors. Study-level points and caveats: Exclusion applied to some V segments, including TRBV6-2 and TRBV6-3, as they were indistinguishable. The number of N-insertions in an Asian-associated ancestry cluster was reportedly below the approximately 700-donor mean in a later analysis.

Note on this clone: As yet, its antigen is unknown.

The PCR made use of 60 Vbeta and 13 Jbeta primers. TCRdb's table, derived via immunoSEQ multiplex PCR, lists solely in-frame clones and lacks some. Among roughly 70,000 clones listed, roughly 82% were seen once. This CDR3 comprises 14 residues. With 5 bases removed from V and 7 bases from J, the gap between germline ends came to 14 bases. CDR1 and CDR2 (germline): MNHEY, SVGAGI. The sequenced material came from PBMCs. J is TRBJ2-2 and V is TRBV6-5; maybe TRBD1 (5 bases). The clonotype originates from a man between 65 and 85 years old in good health and CMV-seronegative. The CDR3 here is CASSRLGANGELFF. The CDR3 coding sequence is TGTGCCAGCAGTCGCCTAGGGGCGAACGGGGAGCTGTTTTTT.